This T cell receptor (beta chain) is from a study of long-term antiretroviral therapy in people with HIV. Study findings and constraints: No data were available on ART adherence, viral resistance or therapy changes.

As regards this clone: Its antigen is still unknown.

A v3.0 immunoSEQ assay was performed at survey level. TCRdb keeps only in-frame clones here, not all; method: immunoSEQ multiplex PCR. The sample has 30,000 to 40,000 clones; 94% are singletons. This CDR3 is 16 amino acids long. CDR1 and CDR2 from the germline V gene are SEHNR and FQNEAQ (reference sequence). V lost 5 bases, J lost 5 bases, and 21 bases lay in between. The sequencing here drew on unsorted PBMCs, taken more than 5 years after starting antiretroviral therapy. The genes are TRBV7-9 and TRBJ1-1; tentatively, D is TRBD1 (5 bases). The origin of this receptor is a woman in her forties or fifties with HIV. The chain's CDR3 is CASSPPRASGGTEAFF. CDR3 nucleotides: TGTGCCAGCAGCCCCCCCCGCGCTAGCGGGGGAACTGAAGCTTTCTTT.